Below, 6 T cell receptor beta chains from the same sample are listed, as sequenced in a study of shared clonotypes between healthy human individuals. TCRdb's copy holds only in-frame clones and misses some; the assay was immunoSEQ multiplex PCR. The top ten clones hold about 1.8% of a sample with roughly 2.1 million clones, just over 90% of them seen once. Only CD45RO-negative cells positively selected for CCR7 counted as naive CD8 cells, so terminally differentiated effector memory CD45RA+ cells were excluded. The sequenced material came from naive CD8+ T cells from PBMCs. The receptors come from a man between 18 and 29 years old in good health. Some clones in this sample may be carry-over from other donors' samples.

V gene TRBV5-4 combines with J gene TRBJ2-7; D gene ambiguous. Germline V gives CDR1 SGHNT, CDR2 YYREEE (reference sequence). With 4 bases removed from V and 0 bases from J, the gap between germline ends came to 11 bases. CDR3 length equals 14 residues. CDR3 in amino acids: CASSPTPGSYEQYF. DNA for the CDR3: TGTGCCAGCAGCCCTACTCCGGGCTCCTACGAGCAGTACTTC.

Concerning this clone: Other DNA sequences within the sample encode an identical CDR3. Here the CDR3 reads CASSSRDRAYNEQFF. CDR3 nucleotides: TGTGCCAGCAGTAGCCGGGACCGAGCCTACAATGAGCAGTTCTTC. The J gene is TRBJ2-1, the V gene TRBV27; tentatively, D is TRBD1 or TRBD2 (5 bases each). The CDR3 covers 15 residues. Deletions cut 5 bases from V and 2 bases from J, with 13 bases between. The germline gives CDR1 MNHEY, CDR2 SMNVEV (reference sequence).

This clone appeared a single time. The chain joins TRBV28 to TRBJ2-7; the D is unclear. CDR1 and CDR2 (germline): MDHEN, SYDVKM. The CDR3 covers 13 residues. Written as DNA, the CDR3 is TGTGCGCTAGGGCGGCCCGGCTCCTACGAGCAGTACTTC. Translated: CALGRPGSYEQYF.

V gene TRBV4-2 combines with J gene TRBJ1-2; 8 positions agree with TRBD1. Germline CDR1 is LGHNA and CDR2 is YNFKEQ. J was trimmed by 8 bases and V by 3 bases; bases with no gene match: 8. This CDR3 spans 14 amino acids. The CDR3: CASSQNRGNNGYTF. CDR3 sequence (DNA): TGTGCCAGCAGCCAGAACAGGGGGAATAACGGCTACACCTTC.

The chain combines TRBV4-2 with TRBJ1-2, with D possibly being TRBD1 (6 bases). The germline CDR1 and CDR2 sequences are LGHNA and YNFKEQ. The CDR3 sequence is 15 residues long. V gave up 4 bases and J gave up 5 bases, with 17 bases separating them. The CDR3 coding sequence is TGTGCCAGCAGCCCCGAGGTACAGGGAAGGTATGGCTACACCTTC. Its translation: CASSPEVQGRYGYTF.

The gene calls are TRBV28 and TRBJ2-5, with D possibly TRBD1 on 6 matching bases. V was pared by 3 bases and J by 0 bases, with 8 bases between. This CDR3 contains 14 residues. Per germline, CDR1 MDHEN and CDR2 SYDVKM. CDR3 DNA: TGTGCCAGCAGTTTGACAGGATACCAAGAGACCCAGTACTTC. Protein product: CASSLTGYQETQYF.